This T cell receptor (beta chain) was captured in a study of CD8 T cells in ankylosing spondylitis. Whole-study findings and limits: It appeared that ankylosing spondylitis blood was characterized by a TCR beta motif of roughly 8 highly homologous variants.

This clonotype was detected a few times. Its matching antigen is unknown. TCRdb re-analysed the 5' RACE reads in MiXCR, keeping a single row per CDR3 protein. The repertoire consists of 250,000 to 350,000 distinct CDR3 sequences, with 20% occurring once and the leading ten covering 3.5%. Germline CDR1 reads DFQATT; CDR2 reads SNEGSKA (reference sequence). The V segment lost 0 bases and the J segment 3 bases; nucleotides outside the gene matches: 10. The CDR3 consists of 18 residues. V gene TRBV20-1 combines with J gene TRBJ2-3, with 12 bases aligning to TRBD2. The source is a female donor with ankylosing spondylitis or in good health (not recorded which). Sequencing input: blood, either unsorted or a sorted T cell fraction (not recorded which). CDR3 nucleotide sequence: TGCAGTGCTAGAGATCTCGGGCTAGCGGGAGGGCCAACAGATACGCAGTATTTT. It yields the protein CSARDLGLAGGPTDTQYF.